Sequencing of this T cell receptor (beta chain) was carried out in a study of Graves' ophthalmopathy and Graves' hyperthyroidism. Looking at the study overall: The study drew peripheral blood at initial diagnosis, before any treatment. The study's findings and limits: It was with roughly 71% sensitivity and around 75% specificity that the model predicted ophthalmopathy progression. Among expanded thyroid clonotypes above 0.001 frequency, most also occurred in blood.

A remark on this clonotype: Its target is unknown.

CDR3 regions of TCR beta were amplified from RNA transcripts. Following a first-round RT-PCR that used HTBI primers, a second-round multiplex PCR was carried out. TCRdb reprocessed the multiplex PCR reads via MiXCR and lists one record per CDR3 protein. The top ten hold roughly 7.4% of the sample, which has hundreds of thousands of distinct CDR3 sequences, roughly 20% seen once. The specimen sequenced was peripheral blood. The receptor's source is a woman under 30 with stable Graves' hyperthyroidism. Some clones in this sample may be carry-over from other donors' samples.

Written as DNA, the CDR3 is TGTGCCAGCAGCCTAGTGACAGGGGCGGACACTGAAGCTTTCTTT. The encoded protein is CASSLVTGADTEAFF. The rearrangement uses TRBV7-9 and TRBJ1-1; 8 bases map to TRBD1. Per germline, CDR1 SEHNR and CDR2 FQNEAQ (reference sequence). With V trimmed by 5 bases and J by 3 bases, 8 bases remained unmatched. The CDR3 totals 15 residues.